The entry below describes one TCR beta chain. Antigen unknown. The data originate from a study of shared clonotypes between healthy human individuals. Across the whole study: Aged between 18 and 49, the donors were a couple of women and three men. Findings of the study overall: Only a few donors were included, so the genetic and exposure-history diversity represented was limited.

As handled by the study authors: Owing to the provision of junction-only sequences devoid of quality scores by immunoSEQ, filtering differed. Using immunoSEQ multiplex PCR, the repertoire was profiled, and TCRdb retains in-frame clones only, with some absent. Clone size and the V and J calls come from that table; the DNA yielded D and trimming. This sample carries almost 700,000 clones, about 91% of them seen once, and the ten largest clones take about 24%. It was CD45RO-negative cells, positively selected for CCR7, that made up naive CD8 cells, with terminally differentiated effector memory CD45RA+ cells excluded. Germline assignment: CDR1 MNHEY and CDR2 SMNVEV (reference sequence). V trimming: 6 bases; J trimming: 4 bases; junction bases outside the gene matches: 6. The CDR3 covers 13 residues.

This rearrangement joins TRBV27 to TRBJ2-7, with 7 bases matching TRBD2. This TCR came from a man aged 25 to 40 in good health. Sequenced: naive CD8+ T cells sorted from blood. CDR3 DNA: TGTGCCAGCAGCCCGGGAGGACTTTACGAGCAGTACTTC. Protein sequence: CASSPGGLYEQYF.